The subject of this entry is one T cell receptor beta chain. Its antigen remains unidentified. The data derive from a study of blood T cells in healthy people across ages. The use of a sample-barcoded 5' primer and a J-beta primer mix characterized a second PCR of roughly 6 to 11 cycles. TCRdb re-analysed the 5' RACE reads in MiXCR, keeping a single row per CDR3 protein. The sample includes around 940,000 distinct CDR3 sequences, roughly 51% of them seen just once. The CDR3 contains 16 residues. CDR1 is MGHRA, CDR2 YSYEKL, per germline. Trimming took 3 bases from V and 3 from J; bases not matched to a gene: 6. Points from the study as a whole: Roughly linearly, TCR beta diversity per million T cells fell as age increased.

This receptor was taken from a woman aged 55-75 years in good health. The chain is built from TRBV4-1 and TRBJ2-3, with 10 bases fitting TRBD2. The sample taken for sequencing was blood. CDR3 sequence: CASSHPSGGSTDTQYF. The DNA for the CDR3 is TGCGCCAGCAGCCACCCTAGCGGGGGATCTACAGATACGCAGTATTTT.